This T cell receptor beta chain stems from a study of blood T cell repertoires in COVID-19 (TCRdb year 2020). Broadly, across the study: Collaborator samples came from the United States, Italy and Spain and covered acute and convalescent phases of COVID-19. The prospective study material was composed of cDNA or gDNA derived from T cells, B-cell-depleted T cells, or PBMCs. Deeply sampled blood TCRbeta repertoires from subjects exposed to, actively infected with, or recovered from COVID-19 were included in the dataset. The repertoires were released in a freely available public database meant as a resource for research on the immune response to SARS-CoV-2. Samples came from the ongoing ImmuneRACE study (first 160 participants) plus 1,254 subjects from 6 global collaborators. A de-identified subject ID, COVID-19 status, age in years and sex were almost always included in the sample metadata. HLA class I and class II types, where available, came from metadata supplied by the sample provider rather than from assay-based typing.

Concerning this clone itself: It lacks a known antigen. The input lacks base qualities; no much larger clone sits a single base away.

From its cysteine to its phenylalanine, the CDR3 spans 11 amino acids. The sequence is cut down to CDR3 DNA, 33 bases in frame from base 1. V loses 1 base, J loses 9 bases, and the germline ends lie 6 bases apart. CDR1 and CDR2 (LGHDT, YNNKEL) derive from the germline V gene (reference sequence). TCRbeta CDR3 regions were amplified from genomic DNA by means of the immunoSEQ Assay, a bias-controlled multiplex PCR. The authors processed their data as follows. Within the assay, amplification of reference gene primers was used to estimate how many nucleated cells each sample contained. To quantify the absolute abundance of each unique TCRbeta CDR3 rearrangement, sequence reads were collapsed and filtered. For each sample, productive Simpson clonality was calculated as the square root of Simpson's diversity index across productive rearrangements. In TCRdb, the immuneACCESS table is reduced to in-frame sequences with V and J assigned. These tables do not hold every clone; where another copy was compared, an unresolved V gene accounts for under half, and the others remain unexplained. The V and J calls and clone size were taken over from that table, and D and trimming were inferred from the DNA. The sample has around 320,000 clones on record, 85% of them singletons. 7.2% of the sample lies in the top ten.

Whole blood was collected in K2EDTA tubes by collaborating institutions according to the institutions' own protocols. For TCRbeta analysis, collaborators shipped samples in one of three forms: frozen whole blood, isolated PBMCs, or DNA extracted from either of those sample types. General findings and caveats noted by the study authors: The amount of clinical and demographic metadata varied by source and participant and was provided uncurated.

The clonotype was recovered from a human donor in a cohort sampled during active COVID-19. Sequencing was carried out using peripheral blood. Here the chain combines TRBV3-1 (or the pseudogene TRBV3-2) and TRBJ1-2, with no confident D gene call. The nucleotide sequence is TGTGCCAGCAGCCAAGTCAACAGCTACACCTTC. The translation is CASSQVNSYTF.